This T cell receptor (beta chain) appears in the sequencing data of a study of blood T cell repertoires in COVID-19. On the study more broadly: COVID-19 samples, acute and convalescent, were from the United States, Italy and Spain. T cells, B-cell-depleted T cells, or PBMCs provided the cDNA or gDNA that served as material.

V shed 0 bases and J 0 bases; nucleotides not matched to a gene: 4. The CDR3 length is 17 residues. CDR1 and CDR2 (germline): SGDLS, YYNGEE. Authors' processing steps: Estimates of nucleated cell counts were drawn from the amplification of reference gene primers. TCRdb keeps only in-frame clones here, not all; method: immunoSEQ multiplex PCR. The DNA was the basis for D and trimming; V, J and clone size are from that table. Counted here are about 190,000 clones, 70% to 85% occurring once; the ten biggest clones make up roughly 12%. Sequencing was carried out using peripheral blood. The rearrangement links TRBV9 to TRBJ2-1; TRBD2 aligns across 9 bases. The TCR comes from a man over 45 who had recovered from COVID-19. CDR3 DNA: TGTGCCAGCAGCGTAGCTAGCGGGACGAGCTCCTACAATGAGCAGTTCTTC. Translating it yields CASSVASGTSSYNEQFF.